This TCR beta chain was recorded in a study of T cell clonotyping in hematopoietic cell transplantation. Study observations and caveats: After transplant, recipient diversity fell while pathologically expanded clonotypes grew through day 180.

As concerns this clone: Its antigen remains unknown.

Germline V gene sequence: CDR1 SGHTA, CDR2 FQGNSA. V was cut by 2 bases and J by 7 bases, with 12 bases left in between. The CDR3 contains 15 residues. Libraries were prepared by immunoSEQ multiplex PCR; TCRdb keeps only in-frame clonotypes and omits some of them. The data contain thousands of clones, 90% to 96% of them seen just once; the ten biggest clones take up more than 0.4%. The sample here was PBMCs, taken 30 days after allogeneic stem cell transplant. The chain recombines TRBV7-2 with TRBJ1-6; D possibly corresponds to TRBD1 (6 bases). This TCR was recovered from a male patient aged 35-50 years who had an allogeneic stem cell transplant from a related donor, so the T cells may come from the graft donor. Some clones in this sample may be carry-over from other donors' samples. This chain's CDR3 is CASSLKSRGNSPLHF. Written as DNA, the CDR3 is TGTGCCAGCAGCTTAAAGAGCAGGGGCAATTCACCCCTCCACTTT. The entire variable domain, with the rest obtained from reference TRBV7-2 and TRBJ1-6, is as follows: GAGVSQSPSNKVTEKGKDVELRCDPISGHTALYWYRQSLGQGLEFLIYFQGNSAPDKSGLPSDRFSAERTGGSVSTLTIQRTQQEDSAVYLCASSLKSRGNSPLHFGNGTRLTVT.